The 32 T cell receptor beta chains presented below share a single source sample, sequenced in a study of T cell repertoires in aging, cancer and after chemotherapy. Peripheral blood genomic DNA, not sorted cells or RNA, was the template. TRB rearrangements spanning V, D and J were amplified using mixed TRB-A/B primers. A single record per CDR3 protein comes from TCRdb applying MiXCR to the multiplex PCR reads. The sample yields about 17,000 distinct CDR3 sequences, 45% to 50% seen once. The source material was blood. All receptors come from a human donor in good health.

This chain joins TRBV24-1 and TRBJ2-7, with a possible D match to TRBD2 (6 bases). Germline V lookup: CDR1 KGHDR, CDR2 SFDVKD. V lost 4 bases and J 3 bases, leaving 12 bases between the germline ends. The CDR3 loop spans 14 amino acids. In nucleotides, the CDR3 is TGTGCCACCAGTGACGGCGGGACGAACTACGAGCAGTACTTC. It is translated as CATSDGGTNYEQYF.

In nucleotides, the CDR3 is TGCGCCAGCCGGCAAGGGGGAGGGAGACAAGAGACCCAGTACTTC. This gives the protein CASRQGGGRQETQYF. The chain recombines TRBV5-1 with TRBJ2-5, with D possibly matching TRBD2 (7 bases). Trimming removed 7 bases from V and 2 bases from J, with 18 bases in between. The CDR3 has 15 residues. Germline CDR1 is SGHRS and CDR2 is YFSETQ.

This clonotype appeared a few times. This rearrangement joins TRBV11-1 to TRBJ1-2, with D unresolved. Trimming took off 1 base at V and 4 bases at J, with 7 bases between the two ends. CDR3 length: 13 amino acids. CDR1 and CDR2 (germline): SGHAT, FQDESV (reference sequence). The CDR3 region has the DNA TGTGCCAGCAGCTTAGACGGGATCTATGGCTACACCTTC. This gives the protein CASSLDGIYGYTF.

The chain links TRBV6-6 to TRBJ2-3; maybe TRBD2 (5 bases). The length of the CDR3 is 19 residues. Germline CDR1 and CDR2: MNHNY and SVGAGI (reference sequence). V dropped 2 bases and J dropped 1 base, with 22 bases sitting between them. The CDR3 coding sequence is TGTGCCAGCAGTTACGGCTTCACTCCTCGGCGGGTTGGCACAGATACGCAGTATTTT. It specifies CASSYGFTPRRVGTDTQYF.

The rearrangement uses TRBV19 and TRBJ2-2; D remains unclear. CDR1 is LNHDA and CDR2 is SQIVND in the germline V gene (reference sequence). The CDR3 length is 13 residues. Trimming pared 3 bases from V and 4 bases from J, leaving 6 bases between. The CDR3 is CASSMFITGELFF. CDR3 coding DNA: TGTGCCAGTAGTATGTTTATCACCGGGGAGCTGTTTTTT.

V is TRBV6-1 and J is TRBJ2-3, with 13 bases lining up with TRBD2. The CDR3 extends over 16 amino acids. With 4 bases clipped from V and 2 bases from J, the junction kept 3 bases outside the gene matches. From germline, CDR1 is MNHNS and CDR2 SASEGT. CDR3 sequence: CASSVGTSGTTDTQYF. DNA for the CDR3: TGTGCCAGCAGTGTAGGGACTAGCGGGACCACAGATACGCAGTATTTT.

The chain is built from TRBV10-3 and TRBJ2-2; the match to TRBD1 covers 10 bases. CDR1 is ENHRY and CDR2 is SYGVKD in the germline V gene. With V trimmed by 4 bases and J by 5 bases, 4 bases remained unmatched. The CDR3 totals 15 residues. The CDR3 spells CAISAPGQGTGELFF. The DNA of the CDR3 is TGTGCCATCAGTGCGCCGGGACAGGGGACCGGGGAGCTGTTTTTT.

In DNA, the CDR3 is TGCAGCGTTGAAACCGGGACAGGGGGTATGGGTGGCTACACCTTC. This gives the protein CSVETGTGGMGGYTF. The chain has TRBV29-1 and TRBJ1-2; 11 bases fit TRBD1. The V gene end was trimmed by 2 bases and the J gene end by 7 bases; junction bases not matched to a gene: 9. The CDR3 is 15 residues long. Germline V gives CDR1 SQVTM, CDR2 ANQGSEA.

The chain combines TRBV6-2 or TRBV6-3 with TRBJ2-1; 8 nucleotides align to TRBD2. Germline V gene data show CDR1 as MNHEY and CDR2 as SVGEGT. J lost 2 bases, V lost 8 bases, and 2 bases had no gene match. The CDR3 has 13 residues. CDR3 DNA sequence: TGTGCCAGCGGACTAGCTCCCTACAATGAGCAGTTCTTC. This sequence encodes CASGLAPYNEQFF.

This rearrangement joins TRBV6-2 or TRBV6-3 to TRBJ2-2, with 7 bases fitting TRBD2. The junction had 12 bases not matched to a gene; V was cut back by 8 bases and J by 3 bases. Germline V gene sequence: CDR1 MNHEY, CDR2 SVGEGT. The CDR3 length is 16 residues. The CDR3 DNA reads TGTGCCAGCTTCCCCCTCGGGGCGGGAGACACCGGGGAGCTGTTTTTT. Translated, it gives CASFPLGAGDTGELFF.

This clonotype was seen a handful of times. This chain uses TRBV6-2 or TRBV6-3 with TRBJ2-2; D is undetermined. This CDR3 is 14 amino acids long. CDR1 is MNHEY and CDR2 is SVGEGT in the germline V gene. V lost 5 bases, J lost 4 bases, and 11 bases lay in between. CDR3 in DNA: TGTGCCAGCAGTATATGGGCGGTCACCGGGGAGCTGTTTTTT. It translates to CASSIWAVTGELFF.

This clonotype was counted between two and nine times. The chain is built from TRBV10-3 and TRBJ2-7, with 11 bases aligning to TRBD2. Trimming cost V 0 bases and J 2 bases; bases outside gene matches: 12. Germline V CDR1 and CDR2: ENHRY, SYGVKD. The CDR3 length is 19 residues. As DNA, the CDR3 is TGTGCCATCAGTGAGTCGTGGCTAGCGGGAGGCGACCTGACCTACGAGCAGTACTTC. Translated, it gives CAISESWLAGGDLTYEQYF.

This chain links TRBV19 with TRBJ1-6; D is undetermined. CDR1 is LNHDA, CDR2 SQIVND, per germline (reference sequence). Between the trimmed V and J ends, which lost 6 bases and 2 bases, there was a span of 5 bases. The CDR3 loop spans 13 amino acids. The CDR3 DNA sequence: TGTGCCAGTAGGATCGCCTATAATTCACCCCTCCACTTT. Its protein product is CASRIAYNSPLHF.

The chain combines TRBV29-1 with TRBJ1-2; D gene unclear. Germline CDR1 and CDR2: SQVTM and ANQGSEA. This CDR3 comprises 13 residues. Between the trimmed V and J ends, which lost 5 bases and 6 bases, there was a span of 16 bases. The DNA of the CDR3 is TGCAGCGTTCAAAAGCCCTTTTCGGATGGCTACACCTTC. Its translation: CSVQKPFSDGYTF. The whole variable domain, remainder taken from reference TRBV29-1 and TRBJ1-2, is SAVISQKPSRDICQRGTSLTIQCQVDSQVTMMFWYRQQPGQSLTLIATANQGSEATYESGFVIDKFPISRPNLTFSTLTVSNMSPEDSSIYLCSVQKPFSDGYTFGSGTRLTVV.

In its sample, this clonotype was seen once. The chain carries TRBV27 and TRBJ2-7; 10 nucleotides line up with TRBD1. The CDR3 is 15 amino acids. V was clipped by 0 bases and J by 3 bases; unmatched bases: 2. CDR1 is MNHEY, CDR2 SMNVEV, per germline (reference sequence). The CDR3 region is CASSLSGQGVYEQYF. In DNA form, the CDR3 reads TGTGCCAGCAGTTTATCCGGACAGGGGGTCTACGAGCAGTACTTC.

The chain carries TRBV5-6 and TRBJ2-3; 9 bases match TRBD1. Unmatched junction bases numbered 2, after V lost 0 bases and J lost 3 bases. The CDR3 runs to 15 residues. Germline CDR1 is SGHDT and CDR2 is YYEEEE. The CDR3 DNA sequence: TGTGCCAGCAGCTTGGGTGACAGGGGGACAGATACGCAGTATTTT. It is translated as CASSLGDRGTDTQYF.

Within the sample, this clonotype is medium-sized. The chain uses TRBV29-1 and TRBJ2-1, with TRBD2 identical over 8 bases. The CDR3 totals 15 residues. The V segment lost 5 bases and the J segment 3 bases; nucleotides outside the gene matches: 9. Germline V gene data show CDR1 as SQVTM and CDR2 as ANQGSEA. The CDR3 DNA is TGCAGCGTTCGTCTAGCGGGCGTCCACTACAATGAGCAGTTCTTC. Translating gives CSVRLAGVHYNEQFF.

The table lists this clonotype with a few counts. The chain joins TRBV27 to TRBJ2-2, with unresolved D. CDR1 and CDR2 from the germline V gene are MNHEY and SMNVEV (reference sequence). This CDR3 has 13 residues. The V gene lost 4 bases and the J gene lost 4 bases, with 7 bases spanning the gap. This CDR3 reads CASSSGFTGELFF. In nucleotides, the CDR3 is TGTGCCAGCAGTTCCGGGTTCACCGGGGAGCTGTTTTTT.

The chain links TRBV6-5 to TRBJ1-4; 10 nucleotides align to TRBD1. This CDR3 has 15 amino acids. The V gene's germline CDR1 is MNHEY and CDR2 SVGAGI. V lost 0 bases, J lost 12 bases, and 7 bases stayed unmatched. The CDR3 region has the DNA TGTGCCAGCAGTTACTCGGGACAGGGGAAAGACGAACTGTTTTTT. It codes for CASSYSGQGKDELFF.

The rearrangement uses TRBV27 and TRBJ2-1; D is undetermined. This CDR3 is 13 amino acids long. Germline CDR1 reads MNHEY; CDR2 reads SMNVEV (reference sequence). Trimming pared 5 bases from V and 4 bases from J, leaving 9 bases between. CDR3 residues: CASSLGTYNEQFF. The CDR3 nucleotides are TGTGCCAGCAGTCTCGGAACATACAATGAGCAGTTCTTC.

Judged by abundance, this clonotype is medium-sized. V usage is TRBV29-1 and J usage is TRBJ2-3; unclear D gene. The CDR3 covers 14 residues. Germline V gene lookup returns CDR1 SQVTM and CDR2 ANQGSEA. V was shortened by 5 bases and J by 6 bases, with 18 bases between the two germline ends. The CDR3 spells CSVPEFPSLDTQYF. The CDR3 region has the DNA TGCAGCGTTCCGGAGTTCCCATCGTTGGATACGCAGTATTTT.

The genes are TRBV19 and TRBJ2-7; the match to TRBD2 covers 10 bases. Germline V gives CDR1 LNHDA, CDR2 SQIVND (reference sequence). The CDR3 has 14 amino acids. V shed 5 bases, J shed 6 bases, and the junction held 7 bases outside the gene matches. CDR3 sequence (DNA): TGTGCCAGTAGTCCCTCTAGCGGGAGAGGCGAGCAGTACTTC. Translation: CASSPSSGRGEQYF.

The chain combines TRBV19 with TRBJ2-5, with 10 bases identical to TRBD2. After removal of 3 bases from V and 1 base from J, the junction contained 5 bases not matched to a gene. Germline values: CDR1 LNHDA, CDR2 SQIVND (reference sequence). CDR3 length equals 16 residues. The CDR3 here is CASSISSSGSQETQYF. Written as DNA, the CDR3 is TGTGCCAGTAGTATCTCGTCTAGCGGGAGCCAAGAGACCCAGTACTTC.

This clonotype was detected once. The V call is TRBV5-1, the J call TRBJ2-2; D may be TRBD2 (6 bases). This CDR3 is built from 17 residues. V shed 4 bases and J shed 2 bases, with 18 bases lying between them. The germline CDR1 and CDR2 sequences are SGHRS and YFSETQ. This CDR3 reads CASSGGTPGGNTGELFF. The DNA of the CDR3 is TGCGCCAGCAGCGGCGGGACTCCAGGTGGTAACACCGGGGAGCTGTTTTTT. Supplemented by reference TRBV5-1 and TRBJ2-2, the full variable domain reads KAGVTQTPRYLIKTRGQQVTLSCSPISGHRSVSWYQQTPGQGLQFLFEYFSETQRNKGNFPGRFSGRQFSNSRSEMNVSTLELGDSALYLCASSGGTPGGNTGELFFGEGSRLTVL.

The J gene is TRBJ1-1, the V gene TRBV19; 8 bases are shared with TRBD1. This CDR3 has 14 amino acids. Germline V gene sequence: CDR1 LNHDA, CDR2 SQIVND (reference sequence). V lost 6 bases to trimming and J lost 1 base; unmatched junction nucleotides: 4. CDR3 region: CASSGDRRNTEAFF. CDR3 in DNA: TGTGCCAGTAGCGGGGACAGGAGGAACACTGAAGCTTTCTTT. Filled out from reference TRBV19 and TRBJ1-1, the complete variable domain reads DGGITQSPKYLFRKEGQNVTLSCEQNLNHDAMYWYRQDPGQGLRLIYYSQIVNDFQKGDIAEGYSVSREKKESFPLTVTSAQKNPTAFYLCASSGDRRNTEAFFGQGTRLTVV.

The rearrangement links TRBV29-1 to TRBJ1-4; TRBD1 agrees at 8 bases. From germline, CDR1 is SQVTM and CDR2 ANQGSEA. V lost 2 bases to trimming and J lost 5 bases; unmatched junction nucleotides: 13. The CDR3 totals 17 residues. The CDR3 protein is CSVEMGAARDRNEKLFF. The CDR3 DNA reads as TGCAGCGTTGAAATGGGGGCGGCACGGGACAGGAATGAAAAACTGTTTTTT.

The chain's CDR3 is CASSADRDTEAFF. In DNA form, the CDR3 reads TGTGCCAGCAGCGCCGACAGGGACACTGAAGCTTTCTTT. The chain has TRBV7-2 and TRBJ1-1, with 7 nucleotides matching TRBD1. The CDR3 covers 13 residues. Germline trimming cut 5 bases from V and 3 bases from J; bases unmatched to any gene: 3. From germline, CDR1 is SGHTA and CDR2 FQGNSA.

This chain connects TRBV5-5 to TRBJ2-2; 7 bases agree with TRBD1. V lost 7 bases to trimming and J lost 5 bases; unmatched junction nucleotides: 8. This CDR3 contains 14 residues. Germline V lookup: CDR1 SGHKS, CDR2 YYEKEE (reference sequence). The CDR3 is CASHQGVRTGELFF. The CDR3 DNA follows: TGTGCCAGCCACCAGGGGGTTAGGACCGGGGAGCTGTTTTTT. Supplemented by reference TRBV5-5 and TRBJ2-2, the full variable domain reads DAGVTQSPTHLIKTRGQQVTLRCSPISGHKSVSWYQQVLGQGPQFIFQYYEKEERGRGNFPDRFSARQFPNYSSELNVNALLLGDSALYLCASHQGVRTGELFFGEGSRLTVL.

V usage is TRBV6-2 or TRBV6-3 and J usage is TRBJ2-5; no clear D. The CDR3 loop spans 14 amino acids. Germline loops: CDR1 MNHEY, CDR2 SVGEGT. The V end was cut by 6 bases, the J end by 1 base, with 12 bases between. This chain's CDR3 is CASRESGFQETQYF. The CDR3 bases are TGTGCCAGCAGAGAATCGGGTTTCCAAGAGACCCAGTACTTC.

This CDR3 is CASSRTSGSTDTQYF. DNA for the CDR3: TGTGCCAGCAGCAGGACTAGCGGGAGCACAGATACGCAGTATTTT. This sequence joins TRBV5-5 and TRBJ2-3; 11 nucleotides match TRBD2. The CDR3 runs 15 residues. With V trimmed by 4 bases and J by 0 bases, 1 base remained unmatched. Germline V gene lookup returns CDR1 SGHKS and CDR2 YYEKEE (reference sequence).

This chain joins TRBV6-6 and TRBJ2-1; the match to TRBD2 covers 13 bases. Germline trimming cut 7 bases from V and 6 bases from J; bases unmatched to any gene: 6. Germline values: CDR1 MNHNY, CDR2 SVGAGI (reference sequence). The CDR3 sequence is 15 residues long. CDR3 loop: CASTPGLAGVNEQFF. The CDR3 DNA reads TGTGCCAGCACCCCAGGACTAGCGGGAGTCAATGAGCAGTTCTTC.

This clonotype is categorized as medium-sized (0.01 to 0.1%). The chain uses TRBV29-1 and TRBJ2-7; TRBD1 might be the D (5 bases). V was cut by 5 bases and J by 3 bases, with 8 bases left in between. This CDR3 region has 11 residues. CDR1 SQVTM and CDR2 ANQGSEA come from the germline V gene. The CDR3 region is CSVTDSYEQYF. Here the CDR3 DNA reads TGCAGCGTTACTGACAGCTACGAGCAGTACTTC.